Each of the 18 T cell receptor beta chains below was sequenced from the same sample in a study of radiation and T cells in renal cell carcinoma. Time point denoted: baseline pretreatment blood. Documented treatment: 15 Gy SBRT to primary tumor, nephrectomy 4 weeks later. Only in-frame clones appear in the TCRdb table, and some are missing; sequencing was by immunoSEQ multiplex PCR. The sample has 95,000 to 150,000 clones, roughly four fifths seen once. The sample consisted of blood, taken from a patient whose treatment included radiotherapy and nephrectomy. Source of these receptors: a woman between 55 and 75 years old with renal cell carcinoma.

A single count supports this clone. This chain links TRBV7-9 with TRBJ2-1, with TRBD1 matching over 8 bases. Looked up from germline, CDR1 is SEHNR and CDR2 is FQNEAQ (reference sequence). The CDR3 sequence is 16 residues long. Losses at the gene ends were 5 bases for V and 3 bases for J; bases not matched to a gene: 9. The CDR3 loop reads CASSALPGQDYNEQFF. The DNA for the CDR3 is TGTGCCAGCAGCGCCTTACCGGGACAGGACTACAATGAGCAGTTCTTC.

The chain links TRBV28 to TRBJ2-7; either TRBD1 or TRBD2 may supply D (7 bases each). The ends were cut back, 6 bases at V and 7 bases at J, with 22 bases in the middle. Germline V gene sequence: CDR1 MDHEN, CDR2 SYDVKM. This CDR3 comprises 15 residues. In nucleotides, the CDR3 is TGTGCCAGCAGACCTACCCGCCGCAGGGGGGGAGAGCAGTACTTC. Amino acid sequence: CASRPTRRRGGEQYF.

The chain combines TRBV11-2 with TRBJ2-1; 7 bases fit TRBD1. Germline loops: CDR1 SGHAT, CDR2 FQNNGV. Trimming removed 4 bases from V and 7 bases from J; junction bases left unmatched: 4. The length of the CDR3 is 13 residues. The DNA for the CDR3 is TGTGCCAGCAGCTCCCAGGGGGTTAATGAGCAGTTCTTC. This codes for CASSSQGVNEQFF.

This rearrangement joins TRBV7-9 to TRBJ2-5, with TRBD1 as a possible D gene (6 bases). The end of the DNA aligns better with TRBJ2-7, so the J call may be wrong. CDR1 and CDR2 (germline): SEHNR, FQNEAQ (reference sequence). The CDR3 is 15 residues long. The CDR3 loop is CASRLQGAPSYEQYF. CDR3 coding DNA: TGTGCCAGCAGGTTACAGGGTGCCCCATCCTACGAGCAGTACTTC.

The gene calls are TRBV6-5 and TRBJ2-7, with 9 nucleotides matching TRBD1. The V gene's germline CDR1 is MNHEY and CDR2 SVGAGI. V shed 6 bases and J 3 bases; nucleotides not matched to a gene: 9. The CDR3 sequence is 15 residues long. The CDR3 is CASSRGETGGYEQYF. CDR3 in DNA: TGTGCCAGCAGCAGGGGTGAGACAGGGGGCTACGAGCAGTACTTC.

The gene calls are TRBV28 and TRBJ2-3; possibly TRBD1 or TRBD2 for D (7 bases each). With 2 bases removed from V and 7 bases from J, the gap between germline ends came to 13 bases. The CDR3 sequence is 14 residues long. Germline CDR1 and CDR2: MDHEN and SYDVKM. CDR3 amino acids: CASSLIQGGNTQYF. CDR3 DNA: TGTGCCAGCAGTTTAATCCAGGGGGGGAATACGCAGTATTTT.

A remark on this clone: Other DNA sequences in this sample translate to the same CDR3. V gene TRBV5-1 combines with J gene TRBJ2-3; D unclear. Per germline, CDR1 SGHRS and CDR2 YFSETQ. The CDR3 runs to 13 residues. The V end lost 0 bases, the J end lost 0 bases, and 2 bases lay between the germline ends. The CDR3 DNA sequence: TGCGCCAGCAGCTTGGACAGCACAGATACGCAGTATTTT. Residues: CASSLDSTDTQYF.

The V gene is TRBV4-1, the J gene TRBJ2-5, with D maybe TRBD1 (6 bases). Germline V gene sequence: CDR1 MGHRA, CDR2 YSYEKL. V lost 1 base, J lost 1 base, and 10 bases lay in between. This CDR3 contains 15 residues. The CDR3 region has the DNA TGCGCCAGCAGCCAAGGAGTCAGGGGCCAAGAGACCCAGTACTTC. Its protein is CASSQGVRGQETQYF.

The chain combines TRBV19 with TRBJ2-7, with a weak D call TRBD2 (7 bases). The CDR3 has 12 amino acids. The germline gives CDR1 LNHDA, CDR2 SQIVND (reference sequence). V shed 10 bases and J shed 4 bases, with 14 bases lying between them. DNA of the CDR3: TGTGCCACCCCGGGGAGGGGGTACGAGCAGTACTTC. This encodes CATPGRGYEQYF.

This chain links TRBV6-6 with TRBJ2-7; D gene uncertain. The CDR3 is 11 residues long. The germline V gene has CDR1 MNHNY and CDR2 SVGAGI (reference sequence). The V end was cut by 10 bases, the J end by 3 bases, with 10 bases between. CDR3 in DNA: TGTGCCACCACCCTTAGCTACGAGCAGTACTTC. It codes for CATTLSYEQYF.

The chain carries TRBV9 and TRBJ2-3; 10 positions match TRBD2. Germline CDR1 is SGDLS and CDR2 is YYNGEE. This CDR3 region has 17 residues. V trimming: 2 bases; J trimming: 1 base; junction bases outside the gene matches: 7. Here the CDR3 reads CASSVGLALTGTDTQYF. CDR3 DNA sequence: TGTGCCAGCAGCGTGGGACTAGCGCTAACTGGCACAGATACGCAGTATTTT.

This chain connects TRBV19 to TRBJ2-3; 8 nucleotides line up with TRBD1. From germline, CDR1 is LNHDA and CDR2 SQIVND (reference sequence). V lost 4 bases and J lost 9; bases outside the gene matches: 6. This CDR3 contains 13 residues. The CDR3 bases are TGTGCCAGTAGTACGGACAGGGAAGGGACGCAGTATTTT. Amino acid sequence: CASSTDREGTQYF.

The chain combines TRBV28 with TRBJ1-2; a weak D match, TRBD1 (5 bases). Germline CDR1 and CDR2: MDHEN and SYDVKM. V dropped 5 bases and J dropped 8 bases, with 15 bases sitting between them. The CDR3 runs to 13 residues. The CDR3 region is CASSRDQGEGYTF. DNA of the CDR3: TGTGCCAGCAGTCGGGACCAAGGAGAAGGCTACACCTTC.

The chain joins TRBV7-6 to TRBJ1-4; TRBD1 might be the D (6 bases). The CDR3 is 20 residues long. Germline-derived CDR1 and CDR2 are SGHVS and FNYEAQ. Trimming took 2 bases from V and 4 from J, leaving 26 bases between them. The CDR3 DNA reads as TGTGCCAGCAGCTTAAGGCCTAAAACAGGGTTGATCGGGGGTAATGAAAAACTGTTTTTT. It yields the protein CASSLRPKTGLIGGNEKLFF.

V gene TRBV9 combines with J gene TRBJ1-6; 7 nucleotides match TRBD1. The CDR3 spans 18 residues. V gave up 3 bases and J gave up 0 bases; unmatched junction bases: 9. The germline V gene encodes CDR1 SGDLS and CDR2 YYNGEE. The CDR3 DNA follows: TGTGCCAGCAGCGCAAGGGACAGTAGGAGCTCCTATAATTCACCCCTCCACTTT. This encodes CASSARDSRSSYNSPLHF.

This clone occurred many times. The V and J genes are TRBV7-9 and TRBJ1-1; no clear D. The CDR3 runs to 15 residues. Germline V gene lookup returns CDR1 SEHNR and CDR2 FQNEAQ (reference sequence). The germline V and J ends were trimmed by 6 bases and 0 bases, with 14 bases remaining between them. The CDR3 here is CASRKYSEMNTEAFF. For the CDR3, the DNA is TGTGCCAGCAGGAAGTACAGCGAGATGAACACTGAAGCTTTCTTT.

This clone has only a few counts. V and J are TRBV5-5 and TRBJ2-3, with a tentative D call TRBD2 (6 bases). The V gene's germline CDR1 is SGHKS and CDR2 YYEKEE (reference sequence). There are 12 residues in the CDR3. Deletions cut 2 bases from V and 5 bases from J, with 6 bases between. The CDR3 is CASSFGGDTQYF. The CDR3, as DNA: TGTGCCAGCAGCTTCGGGGGAGATACGCAGTATTTT. Filled out from reference TRBV5-5 and TRBJ2-3, the complete variable domain reads DAGVTQSPTHLIKTRGQQVTLRCSPISGHKSVSWYQQVLGQGPQFIFQYYEKEERGRGNFPDRFSARQFPNYSSELNVNALLLGDSALYLCASSFGGDTQYFGPGTRLTVL.

This chain connects TRBV28 to TRBJ2-7; TRBD1 aligns across 9 bases. The CDR3 is 17 residues long. Germline CDR1 is MDHEN and CDR2 is SYDVKM. V lost 3 bases to trimming and J lost 3 bases; unmatched junction nucleotides: 12. CDR3 amino acids: CASSFRTGVSLYYEQYF. CDR3 nucleotides: TGTGCCAGCAGTTTTAGGACAGGGGTGAGCCTTTACTACGAGCAGTACTTC.